The 8 T cell receptor beta chains presented below share a single source sample, sequenced in a study of shared clonotypes between healthy human individuals. TCRdb's copy holds only in-frame clones and misses some; the assay was immunoSEQ multiplex PCR. Seen here are millions of clones, roughly nine tenths observed once, and the top ten hold roughly 0.15%. Material: naive CD4+ T cells sorted from blood. Subset meaning: CD45RA+ positively selected. These receptors originate from a man aged 18 to 29 in good health.

The V gene is TRBV28, the J gene TRBJ1-3; D is perhaps TRBD1 (6 bases). Germline V CDR1 and CDR2: MDHEN, SYDVKM. With 5 bases removed from V and 2 bases from J, the gap between germline ends came to 19 bases. There are 17 residues in the CDR3. Here the CDR3 DNA reads TGTGCCAGCAGTCTTACCCCAGGGGCGGGGGCTGGAAACACCATATATTTT. Its protein product is CASSLTPGAGAGNTIYF.

V gene TRBV27 combines with J gene TRBJ1-2; D is uncertain. This CDR3 is built from 12 residues. Trimming shortened V by 8 bases and J by 0 bases, and 7 bases separated the two germline ends. The germline CDR1 and CDR2 sequences are MNHEY and SMNVEV (reference sequence). The CDR3 DNA reads TGTGCCAGCGGCCCTCCTAACTATGGCTACACCTTC. Translated, it gives CASGPPNYGYTF.

Of note for this clone: The sample holds other DNA sequences that translate to the same CDR3. The chain carries TRBV4-1 and TRBJ2-5; D might be TRBD1 or TRBD2, each matching 5 bases. V was trimmed by 4 bases and J by 1 base, leaving 7 bases between them. The germline V gene encodes CDR1 MGHRA and CDR2 YSYEKL. CDR3 length: 13 residues. CDR3 DNA: TGCGCCAGCAGCCCAGGGAGCCAAGAGACCCAGTACTTC. Residues: CASSPGSQETQYF.

The CDR3 bases are TGCGCCAGCAGCTTGGGGGTCGGGGACAATCAGCCCCAGCATTTT. Translating it yields CASSLGVGDNQPQHF. The chain links TRBV5-1 to TRBJ1-5; D unclear. V gave up 0 bases and J gave up 3 bases, with 10 bases separating them. Germline lookup yields CDR1 SGHRS and CDR2 YFSETQ. The CDR3 covers 15 residues.

This clone was observed a handful of times. The CDR3 coding sequence is TGTGCCATCAGTGAGTCGATATCCGAGCAGTACTTC. Translated, it gives CAISESISEQYF. This sequence joins TRBV10-3 and TRBJ2-7; D call uncertain. This CDR3 spans 12 amino acids. Germline-derived CDR1 and CDR2 are ENHRY and SYGVKD. Trimming removed 0 bases from V and 6 bases from J, with 6 bases in between.

Comments on this clone: Distinct nucleotide sequences in the sample also encode this CDR3. The chain uses TRBV2 and TRBJ1-4, with D hard to call. V dropped 6 bases and J dropped 7 bases, with 12 bases sitting between them. Germline V CDR1 and CDR2: SNHLY, FYNNEI. This CDR3 spans 13 amino acids. This chain's CDR3 is CASRLGLGEKLFF. DNA for the CDR3: TGTGCCAGCAGGCTCGGGCTTGGTGAAAAACTGTTTTTT.

This chain joins TRBV19 and TRBJ2-2, with 7 bases lining up with TRBD2. Trimming took 4 bases from V and 5 from J; bases not matched to a gene: 7. Per the germline V gene, CDR1 is LNHDA and CDR2 is SQIVND (reference sequence). The CDR3 extends over 15 amino acids. Here the CDR3 reads CASSNRAAGTGELFF. CDR3 DNA: TGTGCCAGTAGTAATCGGGCAGCGGGAACCGGGGAGCTGTTTTTT.

V and J are TRBV7-6 and TRBJ2-5; D possibly corresponds to TRBD2 (6 bases). The ends were cut back, 2 bases at V and 7 bases at J, with 17 bases in the middle. The germline V gene has CDR1 SGHVS and CDR2 FNYEAQ. The CDR3 extends over 15 amino acids. This chain's CDR3 is CASSLSAGKFVTQYF. CDR3 nucleotide sequence: TGTGCCAGCAGCTTATCCGCGGGGAAATTCGTGACCCAGTACTTC. The variable domain in full, with the rest retrieved from reference TRBV7-6 and TRBJ2-5, is GAGVSQSPRYKVTKRGQDVALRCDPISGHVSLYWYRQALGQGPEFLTYFNYEAQQDKSGLPNDRFSAERPEGSISTLTIQRTEQRDSAMYRCASSLSAGKFVTQYFGPGTRLLVL.